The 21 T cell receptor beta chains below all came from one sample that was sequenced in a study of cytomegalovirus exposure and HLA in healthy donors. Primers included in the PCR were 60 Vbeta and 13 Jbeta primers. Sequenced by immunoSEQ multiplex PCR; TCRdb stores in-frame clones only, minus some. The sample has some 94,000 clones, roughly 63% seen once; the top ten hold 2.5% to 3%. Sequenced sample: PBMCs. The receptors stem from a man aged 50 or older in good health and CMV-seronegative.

The CDR3 coding sequence is TGTGCCAGCAGCTCCCACGGGGGTGGCGAAAAACTGTTTTTT. It is translated as CASSSHGGGEKLFF. This chain uses TRBV11-2 with TRBJ1-4; TRBD1 might be the D (5 bases). V dropped 4 bases and J dropped 8 bases, with 14 bases sitting between them. CDR3 length equals 14 residues. Germline-derived CDR1 and CDR2 are SGHAT and FQNNGV.

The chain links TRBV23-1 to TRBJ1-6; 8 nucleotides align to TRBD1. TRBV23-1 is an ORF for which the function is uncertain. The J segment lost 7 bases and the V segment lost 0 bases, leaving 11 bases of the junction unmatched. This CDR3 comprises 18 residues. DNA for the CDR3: TGCGCCAGCAGTCAATCGTATGCGGGACAGGCGACAAATTCACCCCTCCACTTT. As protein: CASSQSYAGQATNSPLHF.

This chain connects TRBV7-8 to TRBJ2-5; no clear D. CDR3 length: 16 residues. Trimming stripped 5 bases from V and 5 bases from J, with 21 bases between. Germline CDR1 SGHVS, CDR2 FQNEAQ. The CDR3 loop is CASSPPVGSPGETQYF. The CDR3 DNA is TGTGCCAGCAGCCCCCCGGTGGGCAGCCCTGGCGAGACCCAGTACTTC.

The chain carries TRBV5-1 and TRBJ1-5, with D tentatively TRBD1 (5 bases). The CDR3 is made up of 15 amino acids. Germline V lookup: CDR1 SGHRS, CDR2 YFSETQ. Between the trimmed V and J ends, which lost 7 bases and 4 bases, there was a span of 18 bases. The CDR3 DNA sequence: TGCGCCAGCGGACCACAGGTTAGGGCGAATCAGCCCCAGCATTTT. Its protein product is CASGPQVRANQPQHF.

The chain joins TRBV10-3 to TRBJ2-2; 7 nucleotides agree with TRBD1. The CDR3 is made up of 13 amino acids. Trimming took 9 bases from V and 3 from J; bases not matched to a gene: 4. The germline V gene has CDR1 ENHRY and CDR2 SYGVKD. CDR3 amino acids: CAITTGYTGELFF. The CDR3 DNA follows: TGTGCCATAACGACAGGGTACACCGGGGAGCTGTTTTTT.

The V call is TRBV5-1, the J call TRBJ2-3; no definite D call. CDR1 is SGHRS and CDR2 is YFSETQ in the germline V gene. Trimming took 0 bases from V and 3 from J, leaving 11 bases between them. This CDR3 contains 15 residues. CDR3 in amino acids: CASSLVPQMTDTQYF. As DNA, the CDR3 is TGCGCCAGCAGCTTGGTCCCCCAAATGACAGATACGCAGTATTTT.

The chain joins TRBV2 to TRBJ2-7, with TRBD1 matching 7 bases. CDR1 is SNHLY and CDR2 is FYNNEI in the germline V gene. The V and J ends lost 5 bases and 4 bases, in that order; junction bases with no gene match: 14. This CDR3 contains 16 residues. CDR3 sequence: CASSQSAGTASYEQYF. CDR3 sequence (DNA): TGTGCCAGCAGTCAATCGGCCGGGACAGCATCTTACGAGCAGTACTTC. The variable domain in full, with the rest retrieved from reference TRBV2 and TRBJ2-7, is EPEVTQTPSHQVTQMGQEVILRCVPISNHLYFYWYRQILGQKVEFLVSFYNNEISEKSEIFDDQFSVERPDGSNFTLKIRSTKLEDSAMYFCASSQSAGTASYEQYFGPGTRLTVT.

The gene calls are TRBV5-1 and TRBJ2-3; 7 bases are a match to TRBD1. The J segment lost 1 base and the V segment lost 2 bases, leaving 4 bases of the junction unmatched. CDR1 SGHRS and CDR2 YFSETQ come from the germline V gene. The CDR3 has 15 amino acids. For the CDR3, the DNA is TGCGCCAGCAGCTTTCTCGGACAGGGCACAGATACGCAGTATTTT. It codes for CASSFLGQGTDTQYF.

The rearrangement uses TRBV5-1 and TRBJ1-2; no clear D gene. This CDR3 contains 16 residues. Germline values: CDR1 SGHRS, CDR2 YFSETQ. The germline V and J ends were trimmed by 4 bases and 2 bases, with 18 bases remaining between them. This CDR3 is CASSLNGPPGNYGYTF. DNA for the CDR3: TGCGCCAGCAGCCTAAACGGGCCCCCGGGAAACTATGGCTACACCTTC.

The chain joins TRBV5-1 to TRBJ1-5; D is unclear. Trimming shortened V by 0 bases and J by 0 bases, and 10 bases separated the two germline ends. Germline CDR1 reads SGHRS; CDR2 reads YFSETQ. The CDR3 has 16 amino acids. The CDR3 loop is CASSLGGVNSNQPQHF. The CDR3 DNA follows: TGCGCCAGCAGCTTGGGGGGAGTTAATAGCAATCAGCCCCAGCATTTT.

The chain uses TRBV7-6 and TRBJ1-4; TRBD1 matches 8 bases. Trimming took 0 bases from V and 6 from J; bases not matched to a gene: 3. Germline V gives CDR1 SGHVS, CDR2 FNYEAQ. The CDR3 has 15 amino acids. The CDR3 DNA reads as TGTGCCAGCAGCTTAGCGGGCAGGGGGCATGAAAAACTGTTTTTT. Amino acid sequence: CASSLAGRGHEKLFF.

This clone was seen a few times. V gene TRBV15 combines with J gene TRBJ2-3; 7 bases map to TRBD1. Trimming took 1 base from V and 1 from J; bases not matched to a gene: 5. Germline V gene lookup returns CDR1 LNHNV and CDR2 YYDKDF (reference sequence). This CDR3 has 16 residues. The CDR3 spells CATSRVRTGRTDTQYF. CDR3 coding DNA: TGTGCCACCAGCAGAGTCAGGACAGGCCGCACAGATACGCAGTATTTT.

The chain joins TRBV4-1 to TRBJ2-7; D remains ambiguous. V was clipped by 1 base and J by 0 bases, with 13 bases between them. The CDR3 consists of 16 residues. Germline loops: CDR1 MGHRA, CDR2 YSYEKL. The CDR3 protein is CASSQGLTSSSYEQYF. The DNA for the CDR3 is TGCGCCAGCAGCCAAGGCCTAACGTCGAGCTCCTACGAGCAGTACTTC.

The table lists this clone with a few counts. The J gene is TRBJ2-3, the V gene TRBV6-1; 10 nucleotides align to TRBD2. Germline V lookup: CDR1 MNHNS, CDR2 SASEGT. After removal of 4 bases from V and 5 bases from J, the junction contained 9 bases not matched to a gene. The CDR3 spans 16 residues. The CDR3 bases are TGTGCCAGCAGTGCGTCGCTAGCGGGGGAGGTAGATACGCAGTATTTT. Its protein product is CASSASLAGEVDTQYF.

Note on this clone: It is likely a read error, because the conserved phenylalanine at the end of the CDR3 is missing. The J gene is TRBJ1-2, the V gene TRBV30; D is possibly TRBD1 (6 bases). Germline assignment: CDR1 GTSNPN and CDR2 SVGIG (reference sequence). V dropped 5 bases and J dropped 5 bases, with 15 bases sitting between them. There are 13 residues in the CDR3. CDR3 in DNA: TGTGCCTGGTTGAACAGGGTTAGTTATGGCTACACCGTC. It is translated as CAWLNRVSYGYTV.

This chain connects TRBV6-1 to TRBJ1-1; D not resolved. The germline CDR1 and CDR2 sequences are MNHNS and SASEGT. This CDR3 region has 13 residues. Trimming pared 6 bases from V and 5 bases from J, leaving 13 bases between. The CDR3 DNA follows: TGTGCCAGCAGCCCGGGGAGAGGGACTGAAGCTTTCTTT. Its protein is CASSPGRGTEAFF.

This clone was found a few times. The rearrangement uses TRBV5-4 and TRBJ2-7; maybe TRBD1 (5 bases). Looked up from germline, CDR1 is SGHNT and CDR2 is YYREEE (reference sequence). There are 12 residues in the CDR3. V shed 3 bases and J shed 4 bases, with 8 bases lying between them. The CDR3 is CASSSNRYEQYF. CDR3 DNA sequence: TGTGCCAGCAGCTCCAACAGGTACGAGCAGTACTTC.

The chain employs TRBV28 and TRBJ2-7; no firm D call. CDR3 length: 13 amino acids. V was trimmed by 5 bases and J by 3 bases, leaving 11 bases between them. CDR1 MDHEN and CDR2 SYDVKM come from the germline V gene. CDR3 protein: CASSKIRIYEQYF. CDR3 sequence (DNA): TGTGCCAGCAGTAAAATCAGGATCTACGAGCAGTACTTC.

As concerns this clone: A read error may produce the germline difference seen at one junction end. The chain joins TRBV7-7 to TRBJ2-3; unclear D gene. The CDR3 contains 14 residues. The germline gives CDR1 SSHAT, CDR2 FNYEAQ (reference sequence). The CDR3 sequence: CASSPLSSTDTQYF. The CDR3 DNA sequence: TGTGCTAGCAGCCCACTGTCTAGCACAGATACGCAGTATTTT.

The CDR3 nucleotides read TGTGCCAGCAGCGTAGACTTTGCAACTAATGAAAAACTGTTTTTT. It specifies CASSVDFATNEKLFF. The chain has TRBV9 and TRBJ1-4, with D unresolved. The germline gives CDR1 SGDLS, CDR2 YYNGEE. Trimming took 0 bases from V and 0 from J, leaving 6 bases between them. The CDR3 is 15 residues long. The full variable domain, rest sourced from reference TRBV9 and TRBJ1-4, is DSGVTQTPKHLITATGQRVTLRCSPRSGDLSVYWYQQSLDQGLQFLIQYYNGEERAKGNILERFSAQQFPDLHSELNLSSLELGDSALYFCASSVDFATNEKLFFGSGTQLSVL.

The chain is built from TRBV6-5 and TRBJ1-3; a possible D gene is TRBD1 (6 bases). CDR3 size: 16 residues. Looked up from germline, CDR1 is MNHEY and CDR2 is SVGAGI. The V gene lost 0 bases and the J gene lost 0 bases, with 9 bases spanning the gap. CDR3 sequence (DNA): TGTGCCAGCAGTTACTCTAGGACAGCCTCTGGAAACACCATATATTTT. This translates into CASSYSRTASGNTIYF.